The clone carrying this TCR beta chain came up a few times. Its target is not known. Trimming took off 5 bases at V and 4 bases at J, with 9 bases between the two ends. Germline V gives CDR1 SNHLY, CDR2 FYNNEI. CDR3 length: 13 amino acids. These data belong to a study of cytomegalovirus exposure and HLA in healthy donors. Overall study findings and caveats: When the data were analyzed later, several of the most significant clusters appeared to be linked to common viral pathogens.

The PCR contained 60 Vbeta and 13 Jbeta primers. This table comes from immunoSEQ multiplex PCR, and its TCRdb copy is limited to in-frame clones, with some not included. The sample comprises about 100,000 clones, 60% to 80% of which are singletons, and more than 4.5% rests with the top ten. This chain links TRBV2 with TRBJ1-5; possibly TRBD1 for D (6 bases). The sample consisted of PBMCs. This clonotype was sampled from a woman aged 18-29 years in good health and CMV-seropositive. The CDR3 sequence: CASSQGSNQPQHF. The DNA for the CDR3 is TGTGCCAGCAGTCAGGGGTCGAATCAGCCCCAGCATTTT.